This T cell receptor (beta chain) derives from a study of blood T cell repertoires in COVID-19. With 3 bases removed from V and 2 bases from J, the gap between germline ends came to 6 bases. This CDR3 is 12 amino acids long. Germline CDR1 SQVTM, CDR2 ANQGSEA. Authors' methods: Reference gene primer amplification yielded estimated nucleated cell counts. Sequencing used immunoSEQ multiplex PCR; TCRdb keeps in-frame clones, though not all of them. V and J calls and clone size follow that table, whereas D and trimming were derived from the DNA. Here the sample spans around 99,000 clones, 79% being singletons.

The chain is built from TRBV29-1 and TRBJ2-3; maybe TRBD1 (5 bases). This clonotype was sampled from a woman aged 80 or over with active or convalescent COVID-19. Input material: peripheral blood. The CDR3 reads CSVETDTDTQYF. The DNA of the CDR3 is TGCAGCGTTGAGACAGACACAGATACGCAGTATTTT.